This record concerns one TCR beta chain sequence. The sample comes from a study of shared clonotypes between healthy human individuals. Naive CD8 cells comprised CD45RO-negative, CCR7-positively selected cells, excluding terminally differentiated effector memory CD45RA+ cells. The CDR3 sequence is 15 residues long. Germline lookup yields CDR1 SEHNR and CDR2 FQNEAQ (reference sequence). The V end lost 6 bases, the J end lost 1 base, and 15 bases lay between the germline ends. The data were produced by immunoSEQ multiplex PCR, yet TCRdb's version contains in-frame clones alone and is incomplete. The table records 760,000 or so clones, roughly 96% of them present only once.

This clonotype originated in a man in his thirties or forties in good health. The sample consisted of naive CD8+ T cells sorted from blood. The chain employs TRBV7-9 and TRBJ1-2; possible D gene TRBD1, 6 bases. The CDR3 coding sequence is TGTGCCAGCAGGTTGCTGACAGGAAGTAACTATGGCTACACCTTC. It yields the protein CASRLLTGSNYGYTF.